The 5 T cell receptor beta chains presented below share a single source sample, sequenced in a study of shared clonotypes between healthy human individuals. The assay was immunoSEQ multiplex PCR, and TCRdb's table has in-frame clones only and misses some. The sample carries about a million clones, around 74% recorded once. The sample comprised memory CD4+ T cells sorted from blood. Subset specified: CD45RA-negative fraction. These receptors all stem from a man aged 18 to 29 in good health.

The chain carries TRBV20-1 and TRBJ1-1; the D gene is possibly TRBD1 (5 bases). This CDR3 region has 11 residues. V was trimmed by 7 bases and J by 4 bases, leaving 10 bases between them. Germline assignment: CDR1 DFQATT and CDR2 SNEGSKA (reference sequence). The CDR3: CSVQGSTEAFF. The CDR3 DNA is TGCAGTGTTCAGGGTTCCACTGAAGCTTTCTTT.

The rearrangement joins TRBV19 to TRBJ1-1; D gene ambiguous. Trimming stripped 3 bases from V and 5 bases from J, with 16 bases between. Germline V gene lookup returns CDR1 LNHDA and CDR2 SQIVND (reference sequence). The CDR3 covers 15 residues. This CDR3 reads CASSIPQGGKTEAFF. Here the CDR3 DNA reads TGTGCCAGTAGTATCCCCCAAGGAGGGAAGACTGAAGCTTTCTTT.

V is TRBV6-5 and J is TRBJ2-2; no firm D call. The CDR3 consists of 12 residues. Germline V gene lookup returns CDR1 MNHEY and CDR2 SVGAGI. The V gene lost 5 bases and the J gene lost 5 bases, with 6 bases spanning the gap. The CDR3 reads CASSKKTGELFF. The CDR3 nucleotides read TGTGCCAGCAGTAAAAAGACCGGGGAGCTGTTTTTT.

This chain links TRBV7-9 with TRBJ1-2; the D is unclear. The CDR3 sequence is 13 residues long. Per the germline V gene, CDR1 is SEHNR and CDR2 is FQNEAQ (reference sequence). Trimming pared 3 bases from V and 4 bases from J, leaving 9 bases between. CDR3: CASSLYEFYGYTF. CDR3 bases: TGTGCCAGCAGCTTGTACGAGTTCTATGGCTACACCTTC.

Worth noting for this clone: A much larger clone differs by one base, so this may be a read error. Different DNA sequences within this sample yield the same CDR3. The chain employs TRBV7-2 and TRBJ2-1; no definite D call. V was pared by 5 bases and J by 3 bases, with 2 bases between. This CDR3 region has 11 residues. Per germline, CDR1 SGHTA and CDR2 FQGNSA. The CDR3 sequence is CASSIYNEQFF. The CDR3 DNA is TGTGCCAGCAGCATCTACAATGAGCAGTTCTTC. Full variable domain (remainder filled in from reference TRBV7-2 and TRBJ2-1): GAGVSQSPSNKVTEKGKDVELRCDPISGHTALYWYRQSLGQGLEFLIYFQGNSAPDKSGLPSDRFSAERTGGSVSTLTIQRTQQEDSAVYLCASSIYNEQFFGPGTRLTVL.